This paragraph reports one TCR beta chain. The data were taken from a study of blood T cell repertoires in COVID-19. Overall study: Material from acute and convalescent COVID-19 was sourced from the United States, Italy and Spain. T cells, B-cell-depleted T cells, or PBMCs provided the cDNA or gDNA that served as material.

The CDR3 is 15 residues long. V was pared by 9 bases and J by 1 base, with 3 bases of the junction left unmatched. Germline values: CDR1 LNHDA, CDR2 SQIVND (reference sequence). Authors' analysis steps: It was from reference gene primer amplification that nucleated cell counts were estimated. Produced via immunoSEQ multiplex PCR; TCRdb's table is partial and in-frame only. The V and J calls and clone size were taken over from that table, and D and trimming were inferred from the DNA. This table has 250,000 to 300,000 clones, roughly 85% appearing once. The sample taken for sequencing was peripheral blood. The chain has TRBV19 and TRBJ2-6; 10 bases line up with TRBD1. The TCR sequence derives from a man aged 55 to 70 who had recovered from COVID-19. CDR3 protein: CASGQGVSGANVLTF. DNA of the CDR3: TGTGCCAGCGGACAGGGGGTTTCTGGGGCCAACGTCCTGACTTTC.